What follows describes a single TCR beta chain. Its antigen remains unknown. Looked up from germline, CDR1 is MGHRA and CDR2 is YSYEKL. The CDR3 totals 17 residues. This entry comes from a study of CXCR3-negative and CXCR3-positive naive CD8 T cells. Study results and caveats: Memory CD8+ T cell repertoires were far less diverse than both naive subsets. More hydrophobic TRB CDR3s were found in CXCR3-positive naive cells than in CXCR3-negative naive cells. Naive CXCR3-positive and CXCR3-negative cells shared TRBV-TRBJ usage; memory cells diverged.

With UMI labels, 5' RACE was used to prepare the TRB cDNA libraries. TCRdb reprocessed the 5' RACE reads, keeping one entry per CDR3 protein, no DNA. The sample table includes 100,000 to 150,000 distinct CDR3 sequences. The sample consisted of naive CXCR3- CD8+ T cells from blood. Subset defined: CD45RO-CCR7+CD27+CD95- naive CD8+ T cells lacking CXCR3 (TNR3-). The receptor's source is a human donor in good health. Some clones in this sample may be carry-over from other donors' samples. The chain employs TRBV4-1 and TRBJ2-7. The CDR3 protein is CASRQVLVRETSYEQYF.